This T cell receptor beta chain was recorded in a study of blood T cells in healthy people across ages. Through a sample-barcoded 5' primer and a J-beta primer mix, a second PCR was run for roughly 7 to 12 cycles. TCRdb recomputed calls from the 5' RACE reads with MiXCR, one row per CDR3 protein. The data show approximately 800,000 distinct CDR3 sequences, about 37% seen once. Sequencing input: blood. The TCR originated in a man aged 18 to 30 in good health.

The CDR3 bases are TGTGCCAGCAGTTACTCTGGCGGTCTCTATGGCTACACCTTC. Encoded protein: CASSYSGGLYGYTF. The chain recombines TRBV6-5 with TRBJ1-2; D ambiguous. The CDR3 runs to 14 residues. V lost 0 bases and J lost 4, with 9 bases in between. Germline V CDR1 and CDR2: MNHEY, SVGAGI.